This T cell receptor (beta chain) emerged from a study of blood T cell repertoires in COVID-19. In the study overall: COVID-19 samples, acute and convalescent, were from the United States, Italy and Spain. From T cells, B-cell-depleted T cells, or PBMCs came the material, which was cDNA or gDNA.

The method was immunoSEQ multiplex PCR; TCRdb's version includes in-frame clones alone and lacks a portion of them. In the table there are 200,000 to 250,000 clones, 82% of which are singletons. The sample was peripheral blood. The receptor was isolated from a woman over 75 with acute or convalescent COVID-19.

The CDR3 protein is CASSPGTSGTDTQYF. CDR3 DNA: TGTGCCAGCAGCCCAGGAACTAGCGGAACAGATACGCAGTATTTT. The chain joins TRBV3-1 (or the pseudogene TRBV3-2) to TRBJ2-3; 8 nucleotides match TRBD2. The CDR3 consists of 15 residues. Germline trimming cut 4 bases from V and 3 bases from J; bases unmatched to any gene: 6. Germline CDR1 and CDR2: LGHDT and YNNKEL (reference sequence).